This TCR beta chain is from a study of Graves' ophthalmopathy and Graves' hyperthyroidism. The authors amplified TCR beta CDR3 regions, and they did so from RNA transcripts for repertoire sequencing. HTBI-primed RT-PCR formed the first round, and a multiplex PCR formed the second. Using its own MiXCR run on the multiplex PCR reads, TCRdb lists one record per CDR3 protein. The repertoire holds about 380,000 distinct CDR3 sequences, with roughly 15% as singletons. This clonotype occurred many times. V dropped 10 bases and J dropped 5 bases, with 11 bases sitting between them. This CDR3 has 11 amino acids. The germline V gene has CDR1 MNHEY and CDR2 SVGEGT.

The sample consisted of peripheral blood. The TCR sequence derives from a woman younger than 35 with stable Graves' hyperthyroidism. This chain joins TRBV6-2 or TRBV6-3 and TRBJ1-1; D not certain. This CDR3 is CATRHTTEAFF. CDR3 DNA: TGTGCCACCAGGCATACAACTGAAGCTTTCTTT.